The rows below give T cell receptor beta chains drawn from one sample of a study of shared clonotypes between healthy human individuals. Sequencing was performed with immunoSEQ multiplex PCR; in TCRdb, only in-frame clones are kept and a portion is missing. The sample has under 2,000,000 clones; around 96% are singletons. Sequencing used naive CD8+ T cells sorted from blood. The receptors originated from a man between 18 and 29 years old in good health. The CDR3 runs from the conserved cysteine through the conserved F or W. The D gene is left open where the match is weak. Part of the rows lack a size; the others show once, few, many or a class for expanded clones.

TRBV19	.	TRBJ1-5	TRBD1	CASSMSGQGSNQPQHF
TRBV5-1	.	TRBJ2-7	TRBD1	CASSSRQGDFYEQYF
TRBV30	.	TRBJ1-5	.	CAWSVQGYSNQPQHF
TRBV10-1	.	TRBJ2-3	TRBD2	CASSERGVGTDTQYF
TRBV7-9	.	TRBJ1-2	.	CASSLGRDGGLSYGYTF
TRBV4-2	few	TRBJ2-2	.	CASSLPEDPAYTGELFF
TRBV29-1	once	TRBJ1-1	.	CSVVLVVGPQGTNTEAFF
TRBV6-6	.	TRBJ2-1	.	CASSYNTGNEQFF
TRBV9	.	TRBJ2-1	TRBD2	CASSEGGGTSGYNEQFF
TRBV7-9	.	TRBJ2-3	.	CASSFSGEGPSTDTQYF
TRBV5-6	.	TRBJ2-1	TRBD2	CASSTPAGDSYNEQFF
TRBV27	.	TRBJ1-2	.	CASSFSAGESFYGYTF
TRBV7-8	.	TRBJ1-2	TRBD1	CASSRQGTTYGYTF
TRBV5-6	.	TRBJ2-1	.	CASSFAVDEQFF
TRBV27	.	TRBJ2-7	.	CASNSGGVSYEQYF
TRBV5-6	few	TRBJ1-2	TRBD1	CASSFGQGEGYTF
TRBV29-1	.	TRBJ2-2	.	CSVVLGNTGELFF
TRBV14	.	TRBJ2-1	.	CASSQDQIAISYNEQFF
TRBV30	.	TRBJ2-2	TRBD2	CAWFGREGIPGELFF
TRBV7-9	.	TRBJ2-5	.	CASSLGTGRETQYF
TRBV5-1	.	TRBJ2-3	.	CASSLSRTDDTQYF
TRBV29-1	.	TRBJ1-5	.	CSALTAYSNQPQHF
TRBV27	.	TRBJ2-2	.	CASSPLVGGTGELFF
TRBV7-9	.	TRBJ1-1	TRBD1	CASSPLPGQGGMNTEAFF
TRBV4-3	.	TRBJ1-2	.	CASSQDFPSPYGYTF
TRBV6-5	once	TRBJ1-1	.	CASSYERTAEAFF
TRBV10-2	.	TRBJ2-7	.	CASSEGGPFYEQYF
TRBV7-7	.	TRBJ2-1	TRBD1	CASSLYGTGAQDEQFF
TRBV27	.	TRBJ2-7	.	CASSPDRSYDEQYF
TRBV13	.	TRBJ2-6	.	CASSLGGPYSPEWSSGANVLTF
TRBV27	.	TRBJ2-7	.	CASAIQGRTYEQYF
TRBV4-3	.	TRBJ2-6	.	CASSQVYEWFGGANVLTF
TRBV12-5	.	TRBJ2-7	.	CASGLWVYEQYF